A single sample gave rise to the 21 T cell receptor beta chains below, sequenced in a study of identical twins. TCRdb reprocessed the 5' RACE reads via MiXCR and lists one record per CDR3 protein. The table shows a few hundred thousand distinct CDR3 sequences, with roughly 9% occurring only once. What was sequenced was naive T cells sorted from blood. All receptors come from a woman aged 45-65 years in good health.

The genes are TRBV12-3 or TRBV12-4 and TRBJ2-7; 10 bases match TRBD1. The CDR3 totals 15 residues. J gave up 4 bases and V 6 bases, and 9 bases lay outside the gene matches. The CDR3 sequence is CASSVRGQGSYEQYF. The CDR3, as DNA: TGTGCCAGCAGCGTAAGGGGACAGGGGTCGTACGAGCAGTACTTC.

This clonotype appeared a few times. This rearrangement joins TRBV6-1 to TRBJ2-7; 8 bases map to TRBD1. The CDR3 consists of 14 residues. Germline CDR1 and CDR2: MNHNS and SASEGT. V shed 4 bases and J 2 bases; nucleotides not matched to a gene: 4. The CDR3 bases are TGTGCCAGCAGTGGACAGGGGCGAACCTACGAGCAGTACGTC. Its translation: CASSGQGRTYEQYV.

The sample holds a few counts of this clonotype. This chain joins TRBV11-3 and TRBJ2-2; possible D gene TRBD2, 5 bases. Germline CDR1 SGHNT, CDR2 YENEEA. V lost 4 bases and J lost 8, with 14 bases in between. The length of the CDR3 is 14 residues. For the CDR3, the DNA is TGTGCCAGCAGCTCAATAGCCCCGGGGGGGGAGCTGTTTTTT. Its protein product is CASSSIAPGGELFF.

This clonotype was detected a few times. The J gene is TRBJ2-6, the V gene TRBV29-1; D is undetermined. V was clipped by 4 bases and J by 3 bases, with 1 base between them. Germline values: CDR1 SQVTM, CDR2 ANQGSEA. The CDR3 spans 11 residues. CDR3 region: CSVVGANVLTF. CDR3 nucleotides: TGCAGCGTTGTTGGGGCCAACGTCCTGACTTTC.

The chain joins TRBV12-3 or TRBV12-4 to TRBJ1-1; no definite D call. The CDR3 covers 14 residues. V was clipped by 3 bases and J by 1 base, with 9 bases between them. DNA for the CDR3: TGTGCCAGCAGTTTCGTTGGGTGGAACACTGAAGCTTTCTTT. Its translation: CASSFVGWNTEAFF.

A few counts support this clonotype. V and J are TRBV20-1 and TRBJ1-5; D not resolved. Trimming cost V 0 bases and J 0 bases, with 12 bases left between them. This CDR3 comprises 16 residues. Germline CDR1 is DFQATT and CDR2 is SNEGSKA (reference sequence). CDR3 loop: CSARDLQINSNQPQHF. The CDR3 DNA is TGCAGTGCTAGAGATCTCCAGATAAATAGCAATCAGCCCCAGCATTTT.

The CDR3 loop reads CASSPMRTDTQYF. As DNA, the CDR3 is TGTGCCAGCAGCCCAATGAGAACAGATACGCAGTATTTT. V and J are TRBV7-2 and TRBJ2-3, with no clear D. This CDR3 comprises 13 residues. The V gene lost 5 bases and the J gene lost 3 bases, with 9 bases spanning the gap. Germline V gene sequence: CDR1 SGHTA, CDR2 FQGNSA.

This clonotype turned up a few times. DNA of the CDR3: TGTGCCAGCAGTACCGACGGTAACACTGAAGCTTTCTTT. Its translation is CASSTDGNTEAFF. The J gene is TRBJ1-1, the V gene TRBV12-3 or TRBV12-4; no clear D gene. V was clipped by 5 bases and J by 2 bases, with 9 bases between them. The CDR3 runs to 13 residues.

This clonotype was counted ten times or more. As DNA, the CDR3 is TGCGCCAGCAGCTCCGGGGGGAGGGCGGACACTGAAGCTTTCTTT. This codes for CASSSGGRADTEAFF. The chain carries TRBV5-1 and TRBJ1-1; D is perhaps TRBD1 (5 bases). The V end was cut by 3 bases, the J end by 3 bases, with 15 bases between. This CDR3 is built from 15 residues. CDR1 SGHRS and CDR2 YFSETQ come from the germline V gene. The full variable domain, with the rest looked up from reference TRBV5-1 and TRBJ1-1, is KAGVTQTPRYLIKTRGQQVTLSCSPISGHRSVSWYQQTPGQGLQFLFEYFSETQRNKGNFPGRFSGRQFSNSRSEMNVSTLELGDSALYLCASSSGGRADTEAFFGQGTRLTVV.

This clonotype was counted a few times. The chain's CDR3 is CASSLAPLGGTDTQYF. The DNA of the CDR3 is TGTGCCAGCAGCTTGGCCCCTCTAGGGGGCACAGATACGCAGTATTTT. The gene calls are TRBV5-6 and TRBJ2-3; possible D gene TRBD1, 5 bases. The V and J ends lost 0 bases and 1 base respectively, with 12 bases between them. Germline V gene data show CDR1 as SGHDT and CDR2 as YYEEEE. The CDR3 extends over 16 amino acids.

This clonotype was counted between two and nine times. This chain uses TRBV20-1 with TRBJ1-1; possible D gene TRBD1, 6 bases. Trimming took off 6 bases at V and 0 bases at J, with 14 bases between the two ends. From germline, CDR1 is DFQATT and CDR2 SNEGSKA (reference sequence). The CDR3 runs 14 residues. The DNA of the CDR3 is TGCAGTGCCACCCGGGACAACTTGAACACTGAAGCTTTCTTT. Residues: CSATRDNLNTEAFF.

This rearrangement joins TRBV7-9 to TRBJ2-5; a possible D gene is TRBD2 (5 bases). Trimming cost V 5 bases and J 4 bases, with 14 bases left between them. CDR3 length equals 14 residues. The germline V gene encodes CDR1 SEHNR and CDR2 FQNEAQ (reference sequence). CDR3 in amino acids: CASSPSAGRETQYF. The CDR3 DNA reads TGTGCCAGCAGCCCCTCCGCTGGGAGAGAGACCCAGTACTTC.

This clonotype was found a few times. J is TRBJ2-1 and V is TRBV6-6, with 7 bases matching TRBD2. Germline V gives CDR1 MNHNY, CDR2 SVGAGI (reference sequence). CDR3 size: 15 residues. Germline trimming cut 0 bases from V and 4 bases from J; bases unmatched to any gene: 3. The CDR3 DNA is TGTGCCAGCAGTTACTCGTCTAGCGGATACAATGAGCAGTTCTTC. This codes for CASSYSSSGYNEQFF.

This clonotype was seen more than once but under ten times. V usage is TRBV30 and J usage is TRBJ2-5, with 13 nucleotides matching TRBD2. The germline gives CDR1 GTSNPN, CDR2 SVGIG (reference sequence). CDR3 length equals 15 residues. Trimming at V came to 5 bases and at J to 4 bases, leaving 7 bases not matched to a gene. The CDR3 sequence: CAWEDRTSGRETQYF. For the CDR3, the DNA is TGTGCCTGGGAGGACCGGACTAGCGGGAGAGAGACCCAGTACTTC.

This clonotype was seen at least ten times. The chain recombines TRBV15 with TRBJ1-1; no clear D gene. Trimming removed 0 bases at V and 1 base at J, with 12 bases between. The CDR3 totals 16 residues. From germline, CDR1 is LNHNV and CDR2 YYDKDF (reference sequence). The CDR3 nucleotides are TGTGCCACCAGCAGAGAGGGCGGAGGCGCGAACACTGAAGCTTTCTTT. Its translation is CATSREGGGANTEAFF.

This clonotype was seen at least ten times. The V gene is TRBV12-3 or TRBV12-4, the J gene TRBJ1-2; no clear D. The CDR3 is made up of 13 amino acids. Deletions cut 2 bases from V and 6 bases from J, with 10 bases between. The CDR3 nucleotides are TGTGCCAGCAGTTTATTTGAACGGGATGGCTACACCTTC. This codes for CASSLFERDGYTF.

This clonotype turned up a few times. The chain joins TRBV2 to TRBJ2-3; TRBD2 matches 8 bases. The CDR3 runs 15 residues. Germline V CDR1 and CDR2: SNHLY, FYNNEI. V was pared by 6 bases and J by 2 bases, with 7 bases of the junction left unmatched. The CDR3 region is CASRRDSGTTDTQYF. The CDR3, as DNA: TGTGCCAGCAGGAGGGATAGCGGGACCACAGATACGCAGTATTTT.

The V gene is TRBV10-1, the J gene TRBJ2-2; no definite D call. With 6 bases removed from V and 1 base from J, the gap between germline ends came to 15 bases. Per germline, CDR1 WNHNN and CDR2 SYGVQD (reference sequence). The CDR3 is 16 residues long. The CDR3 sequence is CASSSTVPRNTGELFF. In DNA, the CDR3 is TGCGCCAGCAGCTCAACCGTCCCTCGGAACACCGGGGAGCTGTTTTTT.

This clonotype was seen only a few times. V is TRBV29-1 and J is TRBJ2-5; D tentatively fits TRBD1 or TRBD2 (5 bases each). Trimming removed 4 bases from V and 10 bases from J, with 13 bases in between. The CDR3 extends over 11 amino acids. Germline CDR1 reads SQVTM; CDR2 reads ANQGSEA. The CDR3 is CSVAGVGGQYF. As DNA, the CDR3 is TGCAGCGTTGCTGGGGTTGGGGGCCAGTACTTC. Variable domain in full (rest from reference TRBV29-1 and TRBJ2-5): SAVISQKPSRDICQRGTSLTIQCQVDSQVTMMFWYRQQPGQSLTLIATANQGSEATYESGFVIDKFPISRPNLTFSTLTVSNMSPEDSSIYLCSVAGVGGQYFGPGTRLLVL.

This chain links TRBV7-2 with TRBJ2-5, with D maybe TRBD1 (6 bases). The CDR3 totals 15 residues. CDR1 and CDR2 from the germline V gene are SGHTA and FQGNSA. V lost 3 bases, J lost 2 bases, and 13 bases lay in between. The CDR3 loop is CASSFGWGQQETQYF. The CDR3 bases are TGTGCCAGCAGCTTTGGTTGGGGGCAACAAGAGACCCAGTACTTC.

This clonotype was observed a handful of times. The chain combines TRBV24-1 with TRBJ1-2, with a tentative D call TRBD1 (5 bases). V dropped 3 bases and J dropped 4 bases, with 14 bases sitting between them. The CDR3 sequence is 15 residues long. Germline V gives CDR1 KGHDR, CDR2 SFDVKD. The CDR3 region is CATSDRRSGAYGYTF. The CDR3, as DNA: TGTGCCACCAGTGATCGGAGGAGCGGGGCCTATGGCTACACCTTC.